This entry is about one T cell receptor beta chain. This clone was counted only a few times. Its target antigen remains unknown. No clone much larger than this one lies a single base away; base qualities are absent. The immunoSEQ hsTCRB assay version 4, run in survey mode, was used to sequence TCRbeta repertoires from genomic DNA. For TCRbeta sequencing, genomic DNA was diluted to roughly 10 ng/uL, and up to roughly 1 ug was used per sample. The original methods were these. TCRbeta data were analyzed in ImmunoSeq Analyzer 3.0, with diversity computed on productive nucleotide rearrangements. The improved Chao index was used to estimate lower-bound TCR diversity, and the Gini coefficient was used to estimate clonality using the Immunarch R package. Different nucleotide rearrangements encoding the same CDR3beta amino acid sequence were counted as distinct clonotypes. Differential abundance analysis identified TCRbeta sequences significantly enriched in antigen-responding cells relative to anti-CD3/anti-CD28-activated cells. GLIPH2 grouped TCRs by predicted peptide-MHC specificity, both within each participant and across combined participant data sets. In its TCRdb copy, this immuneACCESS table keeps in-frame sequences only and misses some clones. Where compared with another copy, unresolved V genes explain less than half of these, and the others have no known cause. The V and J calls and clone size were taken over from that table, and D and trimming were inferred from the DNA. In all, the sample holds tens of thousands of clones, and more than 70% of those were seen once. The ten largest make up 3% of the sample.

The sample is drawn from a study of persistence of HIV-infected CD4 T cells (dated by TCRdb to the early 2020s). With regard to the full study: The study isolated CMV- and HIV-1 Gag-responding CD4+ T cells from ART-treated individuals to examine antigen-driven clonal expansion of HIV-1-infected cells. Apart from a couple of participants who underwent leukapheresis at a single time point, peripheral blood samples of up to about 180 mL were collected from participants at multiple time points. TCRbeta sequencing assessed the clonality of all cells in each sorted population, while proviral sequencing assessed the clonality of infected cells. The median time the participants had spent on suppressive ART was over 7 years. Cross-participant TCR cluster analysis included roughly 8 participants for CMV and over five participants for Gag. The paper as a whole reports these results and caveats: A correlation was observed between TCR oligoclonality and proviral oligoclonality within the same sorted populations. Bulk TCR analyses could not be limited to the rare CMV-responding cells that actually contained HIV-1 proviruses. TCRbeta richness in CMV- and Gag-responding cells was significantly lower than in anti-CD3/anti-CD28-responding cells; CMV-responding cells had higher oligoclonality than CD3/CD28-stimulated and Gag-responding cells. The study involved few individuals and tested only a limited range of antigens. Antigen-responding cells were enriched for expanded CDR3beta sequences that were degenerate, which suggests that CD4+ responses to CMV and Gag underwent convergent selection.

This specimen's treatment or condition label, interpreted: suppressive antiretroviral therapy. Cells were stimulated with lysates of CMV-infected fibroblasts at roughly 9.1 ug/mL. Memory populations depleted of antigen-responding cells were obtained by sorting nonresponding CD40L-negative CD69-negative CD45RO-high memory CD4+ T cells. Participants were HIV-1-infected adults who started suppressive ART during chronic infection. For at least 4 years, the participants' plasma HIV-1 RNA had been undetectable, below 50 copies/mL. To be included, a participant needed positive CMV serology and a CD4+ T cell count above 400 cells/uL. Before stimulation, PBMCs were isolated using density centrifugation and depleted of CD8+ T cells. Stimulation of CD8-depleted PBMCs was carried out for 15 to 20 hours with anti-CD28/CD49d costimulation, CD40-blocking antibody and enfuvirtide, to prevent new infections. Cell sorting was performed on a Beckman Coulter MoFlo Legacy or XDP sorter, and dead cells were excluded with propidium iodide. For samples with more than one million cells, genomic DNA was extracted with the QIAamp DNA Mini Kit, and for all other samples the Quick-DNA Microprep Kit was used.

The germline V gene supplies CDR1 SGHRS and CDR2 YFSETQ. V is pruned by 3 bases and J by 4 bases, leaving 4 bases of the junction without a gene match. The CDR3, from cysteine to phenylalanine, totals 14 residues. Solely the CDR3 DNA is kept, with 42 bases framed from the first base. This sequence originates from an adult man with HIV who was CMV-seropositive. The material was CD4+ T cells sorted from PBMCs after roughly 17-hour stimulation, obtained from a patient who received antiretroviral therapy. Reading the label with the study, this specimen's cell subset or site is: CD40L-CD69- CD45RO-high memory CD4 T cells not responding to CMV lysate. This sequence uses TRBV5-1 and TRBJ1-2; TRBD1 matches 9 bases in the middle. CDR3 region: CASSSRQGVYGYTF. Here is the DNA: TGCGCCAGCAGCTCCCGACAGGGGGTCTATGGCTACACCTTC.